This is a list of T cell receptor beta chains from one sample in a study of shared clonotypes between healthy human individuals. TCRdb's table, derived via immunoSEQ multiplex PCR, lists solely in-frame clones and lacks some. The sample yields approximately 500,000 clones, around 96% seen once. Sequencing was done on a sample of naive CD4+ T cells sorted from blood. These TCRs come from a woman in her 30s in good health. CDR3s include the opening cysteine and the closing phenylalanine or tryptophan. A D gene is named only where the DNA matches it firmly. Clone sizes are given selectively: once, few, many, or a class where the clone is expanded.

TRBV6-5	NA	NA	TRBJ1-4	TGTGCCAGCAGAAGGGCCAATAATGAAAAACTGTTTTTT	CASRRANNEKLFF
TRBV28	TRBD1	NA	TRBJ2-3	TGTGCCAGCAGTTTACTCGGGACAGGCCCACTCACAGATACGCAGTATTTT	CASSLLGTGPLTDTQYF
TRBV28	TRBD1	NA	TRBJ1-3	TGTGCCAGCATCCGGGACAGGGGGCTTTCTGGAAACACCATATATTTT	CASIRDRGLSGNTIYF
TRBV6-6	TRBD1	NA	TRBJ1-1	TGTGCCAGCAGGCGGGACAGCTTCATGAACACTGAAGCTTTCTTT	CASRRDSFMNTEAFF
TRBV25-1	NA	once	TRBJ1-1	TGTGCCAGCACCTCAGAAATGAACACTGAAGCTTTCTTT	CASTSEMNTEAFF
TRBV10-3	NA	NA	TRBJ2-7	TGTGCCACTCTCCGGGACGAAGGCTACGAGCAGTACTTC	CATLRDEGYEQYF
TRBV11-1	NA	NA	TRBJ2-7	TGTGCCAGCAGCTTAGCCTCGGTTGGGCTACGCGAGCAGTACTTC	CASSLASVGLREQYF
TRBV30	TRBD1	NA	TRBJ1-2	TGTGCCTGGAGGGACAGGGGAGGGATTAGCTATGGCTACACCTTC	CAWRDRGGISYGYTF
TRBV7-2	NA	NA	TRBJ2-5	TGTGCCAGCAGCTTAGCCAGGTACCAAGAGACCCAGTACTTC	CASSLARYQETQYF
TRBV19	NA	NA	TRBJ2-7	TGTGCCAGTAGTACGATCCCATCCCCCCCGGACAGCTACGAGCAGTACTTC	CASSTIPSPPDSYEQYF
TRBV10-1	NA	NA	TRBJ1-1	TGCGCCAGCAGTGATCAGAGGGTAACAGGACGCGAAATGAACACTGAAGCTTTCTTT	CASSDQRVTGREMNTEAFF
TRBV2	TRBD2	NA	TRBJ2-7	TGTGCCAGCAGACTAGCGGGAGGACCCTACGAGCAGTACTTC	CASRLAGGPYEQYF
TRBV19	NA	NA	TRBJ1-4	TGTGCCAGTAGTATAGAATTGGTGACTACTGAAAAACTGTTTTTT	CASSIELVTTEKLFF
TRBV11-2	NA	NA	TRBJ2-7	TGTGCCAGCAGCCGTGGCACCCACGAGCAGTACTTC	CASSRGTHEQYF
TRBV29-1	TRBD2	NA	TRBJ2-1	TGCAGCGTGGGAGGAAAGCGGGGGCCCTACAATGAGCAGTTCTTC	CSVGGKRGPYNEQFF
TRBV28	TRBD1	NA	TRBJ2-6	TGTGCCAGCAGTCCGAGACAGGGTACAAAATCTGGGGCCAACGTCCTGACTTTC	CASSPRQGTKSGANVLTF
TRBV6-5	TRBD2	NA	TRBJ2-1	TGTGCCAGCAGGCTAGCGGGGTACAATGAGCAGTTCTTC	CASRLAGYNEQFF
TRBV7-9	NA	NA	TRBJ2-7	TGTGCCAGCAGCTTAGTAAGCGGAAAAAGCTCCTACGAGCAGTACTTC	CASSLVSGKSSYEQYF
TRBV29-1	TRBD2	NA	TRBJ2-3	TGCAGCGTCGGACTAGCGGGAGCCCGGAGCACAGATACGCAGTATTTT	CSVGLAGARSTDTQYF
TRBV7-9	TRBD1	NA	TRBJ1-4	TGTGCCAGCAGCAGCCGGGACAGGGGAAGTAATGAAAAACTGTTTTTT	CASSSRDRGSNEKLFF